This T cell receptor (beta chain) was captured by sequencing in a study of Tregs in tolerant kidney transplant recipients. Whole-study results and caveats: Validation in larger populations is needed because few patients were studied.

The table came from immunoSEQ multiplex PCR; TCRdb's copy has only in-frame clones and leaves some out. The repertoire has 120,000 or so clones, approximately 90% of them found once; the top ten carry around 0.6%. The CDR3 contains 20 residues. V dropped 5 bases and J dropped 0 bases, with 23 bases sitting between them. Germline values: CDR1 MNHEY, CDR2 SMNVEV (reference sequence). Concerning this clone itself: Its antigen is unidentified.

This clonotype originated in a human donor in good health. The sequencing input was CD4+ T cells from blood. V and J are TRBV27 and TRBJ2-6; D uncertain. The CDR3 loop reads CASSARRPGPNFSGANVLTF. CDR3 DNA sequence: TGTGCCAGCAGTGCCCGAAGGCCCGGCCCTAATTTCTCTGGGGCCAACGTCCTGACTTTC.